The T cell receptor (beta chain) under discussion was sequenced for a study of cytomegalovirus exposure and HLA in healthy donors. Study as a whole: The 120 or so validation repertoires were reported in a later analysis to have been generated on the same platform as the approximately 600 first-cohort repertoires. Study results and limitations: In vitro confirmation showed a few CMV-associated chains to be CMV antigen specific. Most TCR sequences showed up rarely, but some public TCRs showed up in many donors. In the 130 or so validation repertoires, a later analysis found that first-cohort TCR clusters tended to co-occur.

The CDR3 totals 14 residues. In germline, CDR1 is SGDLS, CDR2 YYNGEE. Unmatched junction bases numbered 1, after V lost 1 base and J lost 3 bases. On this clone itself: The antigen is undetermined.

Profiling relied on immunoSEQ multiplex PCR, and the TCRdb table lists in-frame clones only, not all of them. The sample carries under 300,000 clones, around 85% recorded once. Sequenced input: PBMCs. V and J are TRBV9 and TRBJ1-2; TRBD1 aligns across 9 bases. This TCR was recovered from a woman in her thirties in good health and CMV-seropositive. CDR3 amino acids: CASSVTGGHYGYTF. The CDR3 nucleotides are TGTGCCAGCAGCGTAACAGGGGGCCACTATGGCTACACCTTC.